This section outlines one T cell receptor (beta chain) sequence together with its context. Its specificity is unknown. This entry comes from a study of shared clonotypes between healthy human individuals. Study details: A couple of women and a few men aged 18 to 49 served as donors. General study points: Estimated richness values were generally larger in naive subsets than in memory subsets.

Each donor was a Caucasian adult residing in Nashville, Tennessee. The authors ran the assay at deep level. The table came from immunoSEQ multiplex PCR; TCRdb's copy has only in-frame clones and leaves some out. Seen here are roughly 640,000 clones, almost 97% observed once, and the top ten hold about 0.057%. Sequenced: naive CD4+ T cells sorted from blood. The subset: CD45RA+ positively selected. This receptor was taken from a woman younger than 45 in good health.

The CDR3 nucleotides read TGTGCCAACAGGAGATCGGGGACGTGGGGGCAAGAGACCCAGTACTTC. Translation gives CANRRSGTWGQETQYF. The J gene is TRBJ2-5, the V gene TRBV2; perhaps D is TRBD1 or TRBD2 (5 bases each). CDR1 is SNHLY and CDR2 is FYNNEI in the germline V gene. This CDR3 is built from 16 residues. Trimming cost V 10 bases and J 2 bases, with 23 bases left between them.